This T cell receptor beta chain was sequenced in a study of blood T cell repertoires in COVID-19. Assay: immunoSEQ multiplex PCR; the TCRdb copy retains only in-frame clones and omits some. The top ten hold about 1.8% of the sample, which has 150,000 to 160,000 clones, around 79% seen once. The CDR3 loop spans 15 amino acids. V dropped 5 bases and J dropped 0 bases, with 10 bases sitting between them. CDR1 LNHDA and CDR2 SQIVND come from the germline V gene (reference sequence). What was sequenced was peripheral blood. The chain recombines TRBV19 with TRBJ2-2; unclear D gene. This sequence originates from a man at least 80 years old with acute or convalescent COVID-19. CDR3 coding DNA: TGTGCCAGTAGTCCCTATACTTCGAACACCGGGGAGCTGTTTTTT. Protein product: CASSPYTSNTGELFF.